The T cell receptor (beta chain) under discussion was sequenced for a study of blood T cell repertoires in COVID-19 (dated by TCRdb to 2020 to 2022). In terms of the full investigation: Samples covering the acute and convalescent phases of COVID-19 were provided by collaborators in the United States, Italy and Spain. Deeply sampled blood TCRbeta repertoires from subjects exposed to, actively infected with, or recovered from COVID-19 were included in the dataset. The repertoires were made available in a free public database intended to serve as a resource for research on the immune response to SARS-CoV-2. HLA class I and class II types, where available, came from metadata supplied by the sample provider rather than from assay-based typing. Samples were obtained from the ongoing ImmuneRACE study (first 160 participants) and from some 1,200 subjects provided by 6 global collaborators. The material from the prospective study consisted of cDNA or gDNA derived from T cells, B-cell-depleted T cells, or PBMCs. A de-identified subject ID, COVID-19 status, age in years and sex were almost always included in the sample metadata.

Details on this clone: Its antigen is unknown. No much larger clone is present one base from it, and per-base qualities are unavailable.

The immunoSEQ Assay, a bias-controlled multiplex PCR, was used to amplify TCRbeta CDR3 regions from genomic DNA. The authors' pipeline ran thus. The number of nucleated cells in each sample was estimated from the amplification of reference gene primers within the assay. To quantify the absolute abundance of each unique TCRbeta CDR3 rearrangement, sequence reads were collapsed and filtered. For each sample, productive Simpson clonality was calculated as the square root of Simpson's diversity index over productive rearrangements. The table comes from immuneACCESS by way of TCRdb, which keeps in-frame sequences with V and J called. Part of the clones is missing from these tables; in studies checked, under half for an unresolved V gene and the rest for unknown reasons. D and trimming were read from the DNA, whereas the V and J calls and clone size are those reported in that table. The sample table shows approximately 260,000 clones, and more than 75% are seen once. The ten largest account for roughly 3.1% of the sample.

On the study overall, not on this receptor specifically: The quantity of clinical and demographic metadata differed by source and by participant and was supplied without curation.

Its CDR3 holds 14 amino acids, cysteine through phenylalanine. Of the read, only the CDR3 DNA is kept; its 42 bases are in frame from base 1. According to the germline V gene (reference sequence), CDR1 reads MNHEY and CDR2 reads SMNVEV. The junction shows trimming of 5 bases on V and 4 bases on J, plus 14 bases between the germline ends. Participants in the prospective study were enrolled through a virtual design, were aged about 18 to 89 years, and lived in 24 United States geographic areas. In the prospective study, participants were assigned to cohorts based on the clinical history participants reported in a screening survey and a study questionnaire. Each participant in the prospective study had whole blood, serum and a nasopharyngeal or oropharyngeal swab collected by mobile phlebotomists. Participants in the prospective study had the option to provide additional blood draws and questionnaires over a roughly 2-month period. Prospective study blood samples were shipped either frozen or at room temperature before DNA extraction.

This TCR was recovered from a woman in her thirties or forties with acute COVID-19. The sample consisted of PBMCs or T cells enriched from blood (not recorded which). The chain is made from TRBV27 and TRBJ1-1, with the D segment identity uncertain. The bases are TGTGCCAGCAGTGCTAGGCAGAGTTTCACTGAAGCTTTCTTT. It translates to CASSARQSFTEAFF.